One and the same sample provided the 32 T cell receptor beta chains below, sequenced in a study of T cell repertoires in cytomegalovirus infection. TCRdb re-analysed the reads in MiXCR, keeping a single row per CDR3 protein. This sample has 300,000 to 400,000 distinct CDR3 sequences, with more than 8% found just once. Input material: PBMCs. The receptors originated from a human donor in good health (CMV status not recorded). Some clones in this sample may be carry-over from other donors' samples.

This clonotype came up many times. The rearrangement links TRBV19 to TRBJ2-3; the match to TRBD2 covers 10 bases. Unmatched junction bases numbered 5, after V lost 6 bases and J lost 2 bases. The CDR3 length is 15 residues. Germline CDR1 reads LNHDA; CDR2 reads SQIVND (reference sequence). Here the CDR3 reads CASSITSGDTDTQYF. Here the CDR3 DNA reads TGTGCCAGTAGCATCACTAGCGGGGACACAGATACGCAGTATTTT. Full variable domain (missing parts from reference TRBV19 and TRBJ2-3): DGGITQSPKYLFRKEGQNVTLSCEQNLNHDAMYWYRQDPGQGLRLIYYSQIVNDFQKGDIAEGYSVSREKKESFPLTVTSAQKNPTAFYLCASSITSGDTDTQYFGPGTRLTVL.

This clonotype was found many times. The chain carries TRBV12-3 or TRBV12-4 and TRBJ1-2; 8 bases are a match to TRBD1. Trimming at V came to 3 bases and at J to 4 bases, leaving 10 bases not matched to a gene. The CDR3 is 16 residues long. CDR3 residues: CASSFLTGVLGYGYTF. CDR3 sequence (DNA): TGTGCCAGCAGTTTTTTGACAGGGGTGTTGGGCTATGGCTACACCTTC.

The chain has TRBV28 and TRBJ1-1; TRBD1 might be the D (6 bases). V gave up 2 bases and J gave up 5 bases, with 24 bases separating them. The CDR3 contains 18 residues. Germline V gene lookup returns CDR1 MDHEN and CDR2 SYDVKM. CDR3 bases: TGTGCCAGCAGTTTACGAGGTCGGGGGGGCACTCAAGGGACTGAAGCTTTCTTT. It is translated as CASSLRGRGGTQGTEAFF.

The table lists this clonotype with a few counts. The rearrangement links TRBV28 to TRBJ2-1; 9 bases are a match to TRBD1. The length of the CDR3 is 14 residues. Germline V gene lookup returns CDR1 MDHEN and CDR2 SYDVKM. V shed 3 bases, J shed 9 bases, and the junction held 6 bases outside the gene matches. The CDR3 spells CASSFRTGVGEQFF. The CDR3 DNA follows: TGTGCCAGCAGTTTTAGGACAGGGGTGGGTGAGCAGTTCTTC.

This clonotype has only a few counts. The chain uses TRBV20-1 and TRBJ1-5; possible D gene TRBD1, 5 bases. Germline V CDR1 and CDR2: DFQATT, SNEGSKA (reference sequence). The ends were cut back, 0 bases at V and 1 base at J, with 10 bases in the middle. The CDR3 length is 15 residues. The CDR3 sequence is CSAREGSGSNQPQHF. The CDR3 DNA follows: TGCAGTGCTAGAGAGGGCTCAGGGAGCAATCAGCCCCAGCATTTT.

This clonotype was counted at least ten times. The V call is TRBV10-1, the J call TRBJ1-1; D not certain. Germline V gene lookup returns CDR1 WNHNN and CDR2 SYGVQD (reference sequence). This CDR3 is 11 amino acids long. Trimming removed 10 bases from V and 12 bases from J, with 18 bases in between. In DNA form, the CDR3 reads TGCGCCACCCCCCCGGCAACGAGGACTTTCTTT. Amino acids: CATPPATRTFF.

The CDR3: CASSPISSNQPQHF. The CDR3, as DNA: TGTGCCAGCAGCCCCATAAGTAGCAATCAGCCCCAGCATTTT. V is TRBV7-3 and J is TRBJ1-5; D is unresolved. CDR1 and CDR2 (germline): SGHTA, FQGTGA. V lost 5 bases and J lost 0, with 8 bases in between. The CDR3 covers 14 residues.

The DNA of the CDR3 is TGCAGTGCTAGGATTCCCGGGACGACTCAGCCCCAGCATTTT. This sequence encodes CSARIPGTTQPQHF. The rearrangement uses TRBV20-1 and TRBJ1-5, with D possibly TRBD1 on 5 matching bases. Trimming removed 3 bases at V and 6 bases at J, with 15 bases between. The CDR3 covers 14 residues. Germline V CDR1 and CDR2: DFQATT, SNEGSKA (reference sequence).

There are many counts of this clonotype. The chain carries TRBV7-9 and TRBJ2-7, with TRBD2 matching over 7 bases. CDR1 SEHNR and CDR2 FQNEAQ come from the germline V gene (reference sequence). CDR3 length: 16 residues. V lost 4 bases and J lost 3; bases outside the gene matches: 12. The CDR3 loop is CASSSSGTMVFYEQYF. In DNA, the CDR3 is TGTGCCAGCAGCTCATCCGGGACTATGGTCTTCTACGAGCAGTACTTC. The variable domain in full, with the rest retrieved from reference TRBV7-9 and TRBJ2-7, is DTGVSQNPRHKITKRGQNVTFRCDPISEHNRLYWYRQTLGQGPEFLTYFQNEAQLEKSRLLSDRFSAERPKGSFSTLEIQRTEQGDSAMYLCASSSSGTMVFYEQYFGPGTRLTVT.

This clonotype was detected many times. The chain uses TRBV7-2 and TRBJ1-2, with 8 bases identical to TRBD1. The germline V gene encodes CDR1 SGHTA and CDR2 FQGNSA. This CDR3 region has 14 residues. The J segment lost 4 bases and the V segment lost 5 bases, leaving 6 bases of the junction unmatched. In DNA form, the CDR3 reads TGTGCCAGCAGCGATCCCGGGACAGGCTATGGCTACACCTTC. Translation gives CASSDPGTGYGYTF.

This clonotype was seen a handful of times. CDR3 region: CASRATPIPHSYEQYF. The CDR3 nucleotides are TGTGCCAGCAGGGCCACACCTATTCCCCACTCCTACGAGCAGTACTTC. The chain joins TRBV6-2 or TRBV6-3 to TRBJ2-7; no clear D. The V end was cut by 6 bases, the J end by 0 bases, with 18 bases between. Germline V gene data show CDR1 as MNHEY and CDR2 as SVGEGT. The CDR3 consists of 16 residues.

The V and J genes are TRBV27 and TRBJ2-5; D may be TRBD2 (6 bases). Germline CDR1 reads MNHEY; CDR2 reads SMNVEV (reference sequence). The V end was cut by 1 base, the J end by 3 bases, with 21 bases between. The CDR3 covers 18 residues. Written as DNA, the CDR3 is TGTGCCAGCAGTTTATTGGCGGGATCACCTTGGCGGAAAGAGACCCAGTACTTC. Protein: CASSLLAGSPWRKETQYF.

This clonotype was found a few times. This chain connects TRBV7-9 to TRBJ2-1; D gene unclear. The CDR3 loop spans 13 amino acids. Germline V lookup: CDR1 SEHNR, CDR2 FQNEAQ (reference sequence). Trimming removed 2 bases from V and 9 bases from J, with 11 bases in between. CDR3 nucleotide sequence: TGTGCCAGCAGCTTAACGGTCGGTGTTGAGCAGTTCTTC. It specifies CASSLTVGVEQFF.

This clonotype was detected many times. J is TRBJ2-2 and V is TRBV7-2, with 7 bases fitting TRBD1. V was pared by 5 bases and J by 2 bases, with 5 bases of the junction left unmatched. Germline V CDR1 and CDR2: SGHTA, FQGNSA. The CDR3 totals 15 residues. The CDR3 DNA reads TGTGCCAGCAGCCTCCGACAGGGAAACACCGGGGAGCTGTTTTTT. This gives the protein CASSLRQGNTGELFF.

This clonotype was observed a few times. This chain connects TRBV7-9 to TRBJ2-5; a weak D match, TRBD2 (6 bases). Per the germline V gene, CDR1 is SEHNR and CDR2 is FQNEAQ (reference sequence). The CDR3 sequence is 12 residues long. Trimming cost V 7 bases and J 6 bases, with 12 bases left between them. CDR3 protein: CASTPSVKTQYF. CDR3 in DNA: TGTGCCAGCACCCCTAGCGTGAAGACCCAGTACTTC.

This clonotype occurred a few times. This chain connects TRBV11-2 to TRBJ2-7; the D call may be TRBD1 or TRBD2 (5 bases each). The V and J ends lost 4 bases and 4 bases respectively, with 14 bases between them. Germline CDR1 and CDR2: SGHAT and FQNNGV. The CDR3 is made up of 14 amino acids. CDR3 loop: CASSSPRWGYEQYF. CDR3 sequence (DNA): TGTGCCAGCAGCTCCCCTCGGTGGGGGTACGAGCAGTACTTC.

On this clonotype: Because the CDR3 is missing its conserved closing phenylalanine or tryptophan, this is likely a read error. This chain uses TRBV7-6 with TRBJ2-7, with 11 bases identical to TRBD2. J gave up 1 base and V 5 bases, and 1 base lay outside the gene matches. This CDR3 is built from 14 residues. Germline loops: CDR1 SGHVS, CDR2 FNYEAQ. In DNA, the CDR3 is TGTGCCAGCAGCCGGACTAGCGGGTCCTACGAGCAGTACTTG. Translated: CASSRTSGSYEQYL.

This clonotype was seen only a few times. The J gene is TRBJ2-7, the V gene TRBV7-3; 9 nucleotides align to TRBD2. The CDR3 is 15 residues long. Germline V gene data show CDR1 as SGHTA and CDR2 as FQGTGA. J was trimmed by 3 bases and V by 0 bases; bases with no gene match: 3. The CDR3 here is CASSLTSGGVYEQYF. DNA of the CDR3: TGTGCCAGCAGCTTAACTAGCGGGGGAGTCTACGAGCAGTACTTC.

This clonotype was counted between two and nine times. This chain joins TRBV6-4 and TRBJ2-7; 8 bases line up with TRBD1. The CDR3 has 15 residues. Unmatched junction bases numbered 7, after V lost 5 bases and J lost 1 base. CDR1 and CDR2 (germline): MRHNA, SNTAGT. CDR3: CASSSQGAVSYEQYF. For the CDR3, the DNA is TGTGCCAGCAGTTCCCAGGGGGCGGTATCCTACGAGCAGTACTTC.

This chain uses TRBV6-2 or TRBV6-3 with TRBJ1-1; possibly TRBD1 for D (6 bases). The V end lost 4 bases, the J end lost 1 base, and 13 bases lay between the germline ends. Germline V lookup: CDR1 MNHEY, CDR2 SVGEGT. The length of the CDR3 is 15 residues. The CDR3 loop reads CASSSISTGNTEAFF. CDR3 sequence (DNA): TGTGCCAGCAGTTCCATCTCGACAGGGAACACTGAAGCTTTCTTT.

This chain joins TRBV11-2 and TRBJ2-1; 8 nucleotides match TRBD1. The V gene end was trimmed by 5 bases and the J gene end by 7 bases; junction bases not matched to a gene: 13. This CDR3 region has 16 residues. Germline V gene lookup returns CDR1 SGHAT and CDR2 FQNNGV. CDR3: CASSTLQGAFRNEQFF. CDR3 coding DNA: TGTGCCAGCAGCACCCTGCAGGGGGCGTTTCGGAATGAGCAGTTCTTC.

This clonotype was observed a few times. The CDR3 DNA reads as TGTGCCAGCAGCGCCGCAGGGAGGATAGGGCAGCCCCAGCATTTT. Translating it yields CASSAAGRIGQPQHF. This sequence joins TRBV9 and TRBJ1-5; possible D gene TRBD1, 5 bases. CDR1 and CDR2 (germline): SGDLS, YYNGEE. Trimming took off 3 bases at V and 7 bases at J, with 17 bases between the two ends. The CDR3 runs to 15 residues. The variable domain in full, with the rest retrieved from reference TRBV9 and TRBJ1-5, is DSGVTQTPKHLITATGQRVTLRCSPRSGDLSVYWYQQSLDQGLQFLIQYYNGEERAKGNILERFSAQQFPDLHSELNLSSLELGDSALYFCASSAAGRIGQPQHFGDGTRLSIL.

The CDR3, as DNA: TGTGCCAGCAGCCGGGACGGACTGGACACAGATACGCAGTATTTT. Its translation is CASSRDGLDTDTQYF. The gene calls are TRBV5-6 and TRBJ2-3, with D perhaps assigned TRBD1 or TRBD2 (5 bases each). The CDR3 runs to 15 residues. Looked up from germline, CDR1 is SGHDT and CDR2 is YYEEEE. V shed 4 bases and J shed 2 bases, with 14 bases lying between them. Filled out from reference TRBV5-6 and TRBJ2-3, the complete variable domain reads DAGVTQSPTHLIKTRGQQVTLRCSPKSGHDTVSWYQQALGQGPQFIFQYYEEEERQRGNFPDRFSGHQFPNYSSELNVNALLLGDSALYLCASSRDGLDTDTQYFGPGTRLTVL.

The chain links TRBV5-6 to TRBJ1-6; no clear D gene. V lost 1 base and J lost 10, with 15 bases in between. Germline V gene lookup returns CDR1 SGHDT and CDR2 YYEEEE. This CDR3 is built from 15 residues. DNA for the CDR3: TGTGCCAGCAGCTTGAGAGCGGGGAGAGAATCACCCCTCCACTTT. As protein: CASSLRAGRESPLHF. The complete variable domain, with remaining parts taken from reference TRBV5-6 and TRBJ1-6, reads DAGVTQSPTHLIKTRGQQVTLRCSPKSGHDTVSWYQQALGQGPQFIFQYYEEEERQRGNFPDRFSGHQFPNYSSELNVNALLLGDSALYLCASSLRAGRESPLHFGNGTRLTVT.

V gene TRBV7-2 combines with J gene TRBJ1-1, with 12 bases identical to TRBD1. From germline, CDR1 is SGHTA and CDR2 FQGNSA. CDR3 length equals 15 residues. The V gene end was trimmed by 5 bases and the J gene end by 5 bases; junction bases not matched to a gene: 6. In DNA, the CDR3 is TGTGCCAGCAGCCACCCGGGACAGGGGGCAACTGAAGCTTTCTTT. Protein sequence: CASSHPGQGATEAFF.

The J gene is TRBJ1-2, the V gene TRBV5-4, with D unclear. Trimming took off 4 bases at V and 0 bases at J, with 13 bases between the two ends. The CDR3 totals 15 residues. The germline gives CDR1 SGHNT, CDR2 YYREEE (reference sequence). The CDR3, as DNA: TGTGCCAGCAGCCGTTCCCCGGCAGCTAACTATGGCTACACCTTC. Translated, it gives CASSRSPAANYGYTF.

The DNA for the CDR3 is TGTGCCAGCAGGAAAGGGACATCCAGCTCCTACAATGAGCAGTTCTTC. Translation gives CASRKGTSSSYNEQFF. V gene TRBV28 combines with J gene TRBJ2-1; D is perhaps TRBD1 (6 bases). V lost 6 bases to trimming and J lost 0 bases, with 15 bases between them. The germline gives CDR1 MDHEN, CDR2 SYDVKM. The CDR3 has 16 amino acids.

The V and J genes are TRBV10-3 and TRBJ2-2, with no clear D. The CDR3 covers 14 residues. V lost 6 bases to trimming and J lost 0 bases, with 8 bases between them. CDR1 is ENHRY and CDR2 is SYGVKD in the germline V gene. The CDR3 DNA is TGTGCCATCAGCCCAACGGCGAACACCGGGGAGCTGTTTTTT. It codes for CAISPTANTGELFF.

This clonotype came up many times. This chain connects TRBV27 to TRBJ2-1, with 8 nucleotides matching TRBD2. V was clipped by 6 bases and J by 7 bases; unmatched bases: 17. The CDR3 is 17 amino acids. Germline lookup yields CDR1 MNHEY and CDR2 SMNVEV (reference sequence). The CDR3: CASSLWRSGLVGNEQFF. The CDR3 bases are TGTGCCAGCAGCCTCTGGAGGTCGGGACTAGTTGGGAATGAGCAGTTCTTC.

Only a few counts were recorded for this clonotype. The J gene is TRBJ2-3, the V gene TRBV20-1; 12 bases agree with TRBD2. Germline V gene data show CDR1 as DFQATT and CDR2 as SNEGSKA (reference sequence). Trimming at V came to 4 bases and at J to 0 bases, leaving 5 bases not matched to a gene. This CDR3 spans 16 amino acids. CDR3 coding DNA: TGCAGTGCTACCCTAGCGGGAGGGCCCAGCACAGATACGCAGTATTTT. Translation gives CSATLAGGPSTDTQYF.

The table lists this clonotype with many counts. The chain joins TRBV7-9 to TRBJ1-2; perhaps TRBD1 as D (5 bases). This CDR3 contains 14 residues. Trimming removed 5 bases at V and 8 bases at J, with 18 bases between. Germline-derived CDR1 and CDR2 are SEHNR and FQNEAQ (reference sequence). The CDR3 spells CASSGGTHRGGYTF. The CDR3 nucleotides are TGTGCCAGCAGCGGCGGGACGCATCGAGGCGGCTACACCTTC.

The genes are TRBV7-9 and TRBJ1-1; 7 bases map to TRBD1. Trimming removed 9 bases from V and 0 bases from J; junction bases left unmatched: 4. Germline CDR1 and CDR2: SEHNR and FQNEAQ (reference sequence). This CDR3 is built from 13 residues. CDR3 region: CASFRGMNTEAFF. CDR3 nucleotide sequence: TGTGCCAGTTTCAGGGGGATGAACACTGAAGCTTTCTTT.